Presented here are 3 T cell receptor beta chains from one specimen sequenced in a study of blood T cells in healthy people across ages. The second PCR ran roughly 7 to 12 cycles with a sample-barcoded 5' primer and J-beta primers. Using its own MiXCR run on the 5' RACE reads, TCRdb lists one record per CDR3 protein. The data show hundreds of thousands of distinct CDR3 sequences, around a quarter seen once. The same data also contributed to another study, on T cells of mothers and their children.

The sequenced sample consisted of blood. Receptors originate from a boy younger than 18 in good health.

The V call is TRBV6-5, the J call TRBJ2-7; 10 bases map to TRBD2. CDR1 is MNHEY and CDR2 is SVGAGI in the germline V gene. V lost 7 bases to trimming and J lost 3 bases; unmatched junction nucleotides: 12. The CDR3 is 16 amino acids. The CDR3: CASNLRAGGPDYEQYF. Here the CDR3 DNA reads TGTGCCAGCAACCTCAGAGCGGGAGGGCCGGACTACGAGCAGTACTTC.

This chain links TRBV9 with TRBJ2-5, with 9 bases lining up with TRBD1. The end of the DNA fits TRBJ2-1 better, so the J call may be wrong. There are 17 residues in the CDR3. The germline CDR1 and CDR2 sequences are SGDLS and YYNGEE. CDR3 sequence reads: CASSVGSGTGSLSEQFF. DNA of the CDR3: TGTGCCAGCAGCGTAGGATCGGGGACAGGGAGTTTGAGTGAGCAGTTCTTC.

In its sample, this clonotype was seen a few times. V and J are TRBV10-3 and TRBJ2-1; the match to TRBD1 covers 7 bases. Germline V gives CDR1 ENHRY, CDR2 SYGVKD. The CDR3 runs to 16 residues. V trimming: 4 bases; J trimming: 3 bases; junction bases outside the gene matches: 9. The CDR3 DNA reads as TGTGCCATCAGTGTTGCCAAGGGGGCAGGCTACAATGAGCAGTTCTTC. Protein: CAISVAKGAGYNEQFF.